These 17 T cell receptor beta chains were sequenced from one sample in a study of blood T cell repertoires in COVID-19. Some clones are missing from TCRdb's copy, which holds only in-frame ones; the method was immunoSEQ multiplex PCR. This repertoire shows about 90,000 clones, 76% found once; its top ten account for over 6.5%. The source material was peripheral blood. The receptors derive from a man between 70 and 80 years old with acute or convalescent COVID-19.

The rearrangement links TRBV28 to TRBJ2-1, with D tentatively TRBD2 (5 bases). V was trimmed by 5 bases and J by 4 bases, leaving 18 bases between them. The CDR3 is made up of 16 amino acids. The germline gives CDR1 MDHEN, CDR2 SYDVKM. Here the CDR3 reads CASSPSLSGGYNEQFF. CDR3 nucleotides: TGTGCCAGCAGTCCCTCTTTATCGGGCGGGTACAATGAGCAGTTCTTC.

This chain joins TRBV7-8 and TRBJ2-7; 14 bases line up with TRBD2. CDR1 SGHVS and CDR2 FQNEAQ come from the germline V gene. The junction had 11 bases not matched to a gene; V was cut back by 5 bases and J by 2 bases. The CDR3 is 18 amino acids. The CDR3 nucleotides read TGTGCCAGCAGCAAGGGACTAGCGGGGGAGACGAGGACCTACGAGCAGTACGTC. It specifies CASSKGLAGETRTYEQYV.

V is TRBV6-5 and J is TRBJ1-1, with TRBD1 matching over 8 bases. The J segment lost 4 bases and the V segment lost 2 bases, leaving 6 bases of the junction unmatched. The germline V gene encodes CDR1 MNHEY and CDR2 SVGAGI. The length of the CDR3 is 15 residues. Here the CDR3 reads CASSYGQGAATEAFF. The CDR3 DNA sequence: TGTGCCAGCAGTTACGGACAGGGCGCGGCCACTGAAGCTTTCTTT.

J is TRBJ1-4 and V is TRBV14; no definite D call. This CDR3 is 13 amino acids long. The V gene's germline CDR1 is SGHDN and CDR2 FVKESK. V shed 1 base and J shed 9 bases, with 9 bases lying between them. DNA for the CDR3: TGTGCCAGCAGCCAAGTGATCCAGAAAAAACTGTTTTTT. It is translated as CASSQVIQKKLFF.

The CDR3 coding sequence is TGCGCCAGCAGCTTCGGGACAGTCTACAATGAGCAGTTCTTC. Translation gives CASSFGTVYNEQFF. The genes are TRBV5-1 and TRBJ2-1; TRBD1 matches at 7 bases. The V gene end was trimmed by 2 bases and the J gene end by 3 bases; junction bases not matched to a gene: 2. Germline-derived CDR1 and CDR2 are SGHRS and YFSETQ. CDR3 size: 14 residues.

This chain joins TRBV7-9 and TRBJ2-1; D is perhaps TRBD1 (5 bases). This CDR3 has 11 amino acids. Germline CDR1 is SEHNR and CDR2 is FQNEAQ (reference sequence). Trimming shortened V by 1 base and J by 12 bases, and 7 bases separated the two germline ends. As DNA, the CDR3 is TGTGCCAGCAGCTTAGGGACAAGGCAGTTCTTC. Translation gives CASSLGTRQFF.

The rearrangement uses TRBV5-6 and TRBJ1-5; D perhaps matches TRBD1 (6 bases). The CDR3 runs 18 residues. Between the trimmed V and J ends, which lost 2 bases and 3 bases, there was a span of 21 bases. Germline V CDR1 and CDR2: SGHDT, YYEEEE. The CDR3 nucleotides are TGTGCCAGCAGCTTCACCCTTGAACCGACAGGCCACAATCAGCCCCAGCATTTT. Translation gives CASSFTLEPTGHNQPQHF.

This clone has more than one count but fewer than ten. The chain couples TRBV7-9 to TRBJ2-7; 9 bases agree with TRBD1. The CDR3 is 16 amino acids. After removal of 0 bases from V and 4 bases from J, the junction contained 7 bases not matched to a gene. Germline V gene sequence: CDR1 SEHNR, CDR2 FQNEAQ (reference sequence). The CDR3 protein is CASSLAGTGYRYEQYV. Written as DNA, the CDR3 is TGTGCCAGCAGCTTAGCTGGGACAGGGTATCGGTACGAGCAGTACGTC.

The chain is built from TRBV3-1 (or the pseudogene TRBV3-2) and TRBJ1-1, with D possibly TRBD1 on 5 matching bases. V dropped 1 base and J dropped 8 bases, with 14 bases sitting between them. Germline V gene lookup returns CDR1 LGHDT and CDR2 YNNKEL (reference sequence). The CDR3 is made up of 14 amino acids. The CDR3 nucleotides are TGTGCCAGCAGCCAAGGCGCGACCAGGGCCGAAGCTTTCTTT. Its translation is CASSQGATRAEAFF.

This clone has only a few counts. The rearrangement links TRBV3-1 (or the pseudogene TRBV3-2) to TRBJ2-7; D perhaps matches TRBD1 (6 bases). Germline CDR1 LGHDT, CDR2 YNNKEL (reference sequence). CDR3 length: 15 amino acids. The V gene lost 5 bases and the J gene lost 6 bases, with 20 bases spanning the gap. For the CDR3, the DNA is TGTGCCAGCAGCAATCGACAGGAATACGTCGGCGAGCAGTACTTC. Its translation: CASSNRQEYVGEQYF.

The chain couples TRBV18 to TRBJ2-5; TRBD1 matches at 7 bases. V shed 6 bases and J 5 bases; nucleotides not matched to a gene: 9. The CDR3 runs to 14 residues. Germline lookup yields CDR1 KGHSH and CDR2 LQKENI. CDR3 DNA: TGTGCCAGCTCGTCGACAGGGTATGGCGAGACCCAGTACTTC. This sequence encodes CASSSTGYGETQYF.

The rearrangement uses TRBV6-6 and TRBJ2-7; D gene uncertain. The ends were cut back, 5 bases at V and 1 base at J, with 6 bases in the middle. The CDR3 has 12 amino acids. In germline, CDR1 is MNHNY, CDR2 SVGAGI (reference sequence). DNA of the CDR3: TGTGCCAGCAGTACACCTTCCTACGAGCAGTACGTC. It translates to CASSTPSYEQYV.

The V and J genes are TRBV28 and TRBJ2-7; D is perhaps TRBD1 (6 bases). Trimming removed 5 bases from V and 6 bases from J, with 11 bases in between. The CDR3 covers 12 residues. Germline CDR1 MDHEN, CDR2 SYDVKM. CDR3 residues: CASSGQLTEQYF. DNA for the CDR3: TGTGCCAGCAGTGGACAGTTAACCGAGCAGTACTTC.

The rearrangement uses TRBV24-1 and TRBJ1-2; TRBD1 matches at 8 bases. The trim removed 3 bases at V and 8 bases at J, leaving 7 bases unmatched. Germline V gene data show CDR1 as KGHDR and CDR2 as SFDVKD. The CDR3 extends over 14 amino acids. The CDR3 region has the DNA TGTGCCACCAGTGATGATGACAGGGGTGGAGGCTACACCTTC. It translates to CATSDDDRGGGYTF.

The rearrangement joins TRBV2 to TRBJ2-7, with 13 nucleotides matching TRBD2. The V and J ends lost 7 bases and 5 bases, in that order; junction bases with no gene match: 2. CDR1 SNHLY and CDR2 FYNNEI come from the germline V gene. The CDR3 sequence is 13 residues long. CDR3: CASTGTSGNEQYF. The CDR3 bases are TGTGCCAGCACCGGGACTAGCGGGAACGAGCAGTACTTC.

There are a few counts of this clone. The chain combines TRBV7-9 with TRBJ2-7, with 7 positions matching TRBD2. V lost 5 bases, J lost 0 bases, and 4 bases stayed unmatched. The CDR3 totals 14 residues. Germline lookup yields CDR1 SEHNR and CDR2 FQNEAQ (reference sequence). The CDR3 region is CASSEGRVSYEQYV. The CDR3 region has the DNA TGTGCCAGCAGCGAAGGGAGGGTCTCCTACGAGCAGTACGTC.

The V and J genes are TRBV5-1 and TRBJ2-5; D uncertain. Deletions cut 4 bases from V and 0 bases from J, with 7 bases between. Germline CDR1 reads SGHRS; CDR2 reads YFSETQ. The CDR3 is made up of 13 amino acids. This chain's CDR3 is CASSVYDQETQYF. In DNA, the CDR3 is TGCGCCAGCAGCGTCTACGACCAAGAGACCCAGTACTTC.